What follows is one TCR beta chain and its context. This record belongs to a study of blood T cell repertoires in COVID-19. The wider study: PBMCs, B-cell-depleted T cells, or T cells were the source of the cDNA or gDNA that made up the material.

The V end was cut by 3 bases, the J end by 5 bases, with 4 bases between. The germline V gene encodes CDR1 DFQATT and CDR2 SNEGSKA (reference sequence). The CDR3 length is 10 residues. Authors' processing steps: Amplifying reference gene primers gave estimates of nucleated cell counts. Sequenced by immunoSEQ multiplex PCR; TCRdb stores in-frame clones only, minus some. V, J and clone size derive from that table, while D and trimming were established from the DNA sequence. The sample has around 60,000 clones; 73% are singletons. The chain combines TRBV20-1 with TRBJ2-5; no clear D. The clonotype comes from a woman aged 50 to 65 with active or convalescent COVID-19. Sequencing input: peripheral blood. In DNA form, the CDR3 reads TGCAGTGCTAGCGTGGAGACCCAGTACTTC. Translated, it gives CSASVETQYF.